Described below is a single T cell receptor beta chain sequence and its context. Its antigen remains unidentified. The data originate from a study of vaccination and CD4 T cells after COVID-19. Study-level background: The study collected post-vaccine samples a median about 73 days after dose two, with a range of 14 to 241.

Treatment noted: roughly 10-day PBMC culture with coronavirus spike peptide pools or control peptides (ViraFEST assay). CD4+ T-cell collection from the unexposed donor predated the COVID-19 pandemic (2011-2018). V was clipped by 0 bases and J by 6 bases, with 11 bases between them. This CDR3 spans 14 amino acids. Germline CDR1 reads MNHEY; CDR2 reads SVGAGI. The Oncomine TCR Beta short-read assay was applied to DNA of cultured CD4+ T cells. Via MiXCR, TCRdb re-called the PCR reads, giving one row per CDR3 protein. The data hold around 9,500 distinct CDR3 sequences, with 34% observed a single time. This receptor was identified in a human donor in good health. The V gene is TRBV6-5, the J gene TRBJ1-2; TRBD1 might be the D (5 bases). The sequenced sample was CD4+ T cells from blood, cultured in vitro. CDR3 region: CASSYSGAWHGYTF. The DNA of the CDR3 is TGTGCCAGCAGTTACTCTGGGGCTTGGCATGGCTACACCTTC.